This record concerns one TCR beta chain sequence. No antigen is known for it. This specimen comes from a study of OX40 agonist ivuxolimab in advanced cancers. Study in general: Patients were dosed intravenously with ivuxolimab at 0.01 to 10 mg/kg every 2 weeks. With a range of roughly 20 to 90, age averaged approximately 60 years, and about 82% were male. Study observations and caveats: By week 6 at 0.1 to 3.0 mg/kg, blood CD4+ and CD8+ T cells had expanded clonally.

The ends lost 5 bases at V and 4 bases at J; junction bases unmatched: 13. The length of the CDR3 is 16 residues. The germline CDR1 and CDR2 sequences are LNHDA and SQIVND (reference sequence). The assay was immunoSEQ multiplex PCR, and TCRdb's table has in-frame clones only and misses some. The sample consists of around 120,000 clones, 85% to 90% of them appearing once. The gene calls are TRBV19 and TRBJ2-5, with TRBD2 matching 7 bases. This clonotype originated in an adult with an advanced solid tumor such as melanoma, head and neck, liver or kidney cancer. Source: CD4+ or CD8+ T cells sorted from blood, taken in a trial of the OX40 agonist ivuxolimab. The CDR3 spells CASSGISLGGLETQYF. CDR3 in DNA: TGTGCCAGTAGTGGGATTAGTTTGGGAGGGTTAGAGACCCAGTACTTC. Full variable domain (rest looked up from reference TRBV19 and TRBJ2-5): DGGITQSPKYLFRKEGQNVTLSCEQNLNHDAMYWYRQDPGQGLRLIYYSQIVNDFQKGDIAEGYSVSREKKESFPLTVTSAQKNPTAFYLCASSGISLGGLETQYFGPGTRLLVL.